What follows are 13 T cell receptor beta chains derived from one specimen sequenced in a study of T cells in localized non-small cell lung cancer. The protocol was immunoSEQ multiplex PCR, while the TCRdb copy is restricted to in-frame clones and leaves out a portion. The sample records about 53,000 clones, approximately 80% being singletons. Sequenced material: peripheral blood mononuclear cells, taken before any cancer treatment. These TCRs come from a man aged 40-75 years with stage III lung adenocarcinoma.

The genes are TRBV10-3 and TRBJ1-3; tentative D call: TRBD1 (5 bases). The CDR3 has 17 residues. The germline V and J ends were trimmed by 3 bases and 0 bases, with 15 bases remaining between them. Germline CDR1 ENHRY, CDR2 SYGVKD. The CDR3 region has the DNA TGTGCCATCAGTGATTCCGCCGGGGCCCTCTCTGGAAACACCATATATTTT. It yields the protein CAISDSAGALSGNTIYF.

The chain employs TRBV7-2 and TRBJ2-2; 10 nucleotides align to TRBD2. This CDR3 has 15 amino acids. J lost 5 bases, V lost 6 bases, and 6 bases had no gene match. Germline loops: CDR1 SGHTA, CDR2 FQGNSA. CDR3 DNA sequence: TGTGCCAGCAGTCCTAGCGGGGGCCGGACCGGGGAGCTGTTTTTT. Residues: CASSPSGGRTGELFF.

The CDR3 loop reads CASSSTDRNTEAFF. The CDR3 region has the DNA TGTGCCAGCAGCTCTACTGACAGGAACACTGAAGCTTTCTTT. V usage is TRBV7-9 and J usage is TRBJ1-1; tentative D call: TRBD1 (5 bases). CDR3 size: 14 residues. The ends were cut back, 4 bases at V and 1 base at J, with 10 bases in the middle. Germline CDR1 reads SEHNR; CDR2 reads FQNEAQ (reference sequence).

The genes are TRBV19 and TRBJ1-6; 9 bases match TRBD1. The trim removed 5 bases at V and 7 bases at J, leaving 3 bases unmatched. The CDR3 is 14 residues long. Germline CDR1 is LNHDA and CDR2 is SQIVND (reference sequence). As DNA, the CDR3 is TGTGCCAGTAGTGGGGACAGGGCGAATTCACCCCTCCACTTT. Its translation: CASSGDRANSPLHF.

The rearrangement joins TRBV19 to TRBJ2-7; 10 bases align to TRBD1. Germline assignment: CDR1 LNHDA and CDR2 SQIVND (reference sequence). This CDR3 has 14 residues. Unmatched junction bases numbered 3, after V lost 3 bases and J lost 4 bases. As DNA, the CDR3 is TGTGCCAGTAGTATCCCGGGACAGGGGTACGAGCAGTACTTC. Protein: CASSIPGQGYEQYF.

V gene TRBV7-9 combines with J gene TRBJ1-4, with TRBD1 matching over 9 bases. Trimming at V came to 5 bases and at J to 5 bases, leaving 9 bases not matched to a gene. CDR1 SEHNR and CDR2 FQNEAQ come from the germline V gene (reference sequence). The CDR3 extends over 16 amino acids. As DNA, the CDR3 is TGTGCCAGCAGCGCCTCGGGGACAGGGAGGAATGAAAAACTGTTTTTT. Its protein product is CASSASGTGRNEKLFF.

This chain links TRBV27 with TRBJ1-5; weak D call: TRBD1 (6 bases). Germline V lookup: CDR1 MNHEY, CDR2 SMNVEV (reference sequence). The V and J ends lost 1 base and 6 bases respectively, with 10 bases between them. CDR3 size: 14 residues. The CDR3 region has the DNA TGTGCCAGCAGTTTATGGGGGGGCGGTCAGCCCCAGCATTTT. It is translated as CASSLWGGGQPQHF.

The chain employs TRBV29-1 and TRBJ2-7, with 11 bases lining up with TRBD2. The CDR3 totals 14 residues. Germline CDR1 and CDR2: SQVTM and ANQGSEA. The ends lost 1 base at V and 5 bases at J; junction bases unmatched: 4. CDR3 protein: CSVEGGLAGNEQYF. The CDR3 region has the DNA TGCAGCGTTGAAGGCGGACTAGCGGGTAACGAGCAGTACTTC.

This clone has a single count. J is TRBJ1-6 and V is TRBV2; D gene unclear. CDR3 size: 13 residues. Germline values: CDR1 SNHLY, CDR2 FYNNEI. V was shortened by 1 base and J by 7 bases, with 5 bases between the two germline ends. This chain's CDR3 is CASSEEKNSPLHF. The DNA of the CDR3 is TGTGCCAGCAGTGAAGAGAAAAATTCACCCCTCCACTTT.

This rearrangement joins TRBV6-5 to TRBJ2-2; tentative D call: TRBD2 (6 bases). The CDR3 sequence is 15 residues long. Germline V gene data show CDR1 as MNHEY and CDR2 as SVGAGI. Trimming removed 6 bases at V and 7 bases at J, with 18 bases between. The CDR3 DNA sequence: TGTGCCAGCAGGCCACCGGGACTGCTGGTCGGGGAGCTGTTTTTT. Encoded protein: CASRPPGLLVGELFF.

This clone appeared once. V is TRBV2 and J is TRBJ2-6; D possibly corresponds to TRBD1 (5 bases). This CDR3 comprises 16 residues. CDR1 SNHLY and CDR2 FYNNEI come from the germline V gene. V dropped 5 bases and J dropped 4 bases, with 15 bases sitting between them. The CDR3 nucleotides read TGTGCCAGCAGTCCCCCCAGGGCGTACGGGGCCAACGTCCTGACTTTC. Its translation: CASSPPRAYGANVLTF.

In the case of this clone: Sequence at one end of the junction differs from germline and may be a read error. The chain is built from TRBV5-1 and TRBJ2-3; 9 positions match TRBD2. This CDR3 spans 14 amino acids. Germline V gene sequence: CDR1 SGHRS, CDR2 YFSETQ. The CDR3 DNA follows: TGCGCCAGCAGCCCCGGGACTAGCAAAGATACGCAGTATTTT. Translation gives CASSPGTSKDTQYF.

This chain uses TRBV20-1 with TRBJ1-2, with TRBD1 as a possible D gene (5 bases). This CDR3 has 11 residues. The V end lost 6 bases, the J end lost 13 bases, and 18 bases lay between the germline ends. Germline lookup yields CDR1 DFQATT and CDR2 SNEGSKA (reference sequence). CDR3 in DNA: TGCAGTGCCCAGGACGGGACGGCTCCCACCTTC. As protein: CSAQDGTAPTF.